The clone carrying this TCR beta chain was observed a handful of times. The source of the sample is a study of blood T cell repertoires in COVID-19. Sequencing used immunoSEQ multiplex PCR; TCRdb keeps in-frame clones, though not all of them. Among about 190,000 clones listed, around 80% were seen once. The V gene's germline CDR1 is ENHRY and CDR2 SYGVKD. The CDR3 runs to 14 residues. V dropped 0 bases and J dropped 4 bases, with 9 bases sitting between them. The V gene is TRBV10-3, the J gene TRBJ1-2; a possible D gene is TRBD1 (6 bases). Sequencing used PBMCs or T cells enriched from blood (not recorded which). This TCR came from a woman between 45 and 65 years old with acute COVID-19. This chain's CDR3 is CAISESEGGYGYTF. CDR3 DNA: TGTGCCATCAGTGAGTCAGAAGGGGGCTATGGCTACACCTTC.